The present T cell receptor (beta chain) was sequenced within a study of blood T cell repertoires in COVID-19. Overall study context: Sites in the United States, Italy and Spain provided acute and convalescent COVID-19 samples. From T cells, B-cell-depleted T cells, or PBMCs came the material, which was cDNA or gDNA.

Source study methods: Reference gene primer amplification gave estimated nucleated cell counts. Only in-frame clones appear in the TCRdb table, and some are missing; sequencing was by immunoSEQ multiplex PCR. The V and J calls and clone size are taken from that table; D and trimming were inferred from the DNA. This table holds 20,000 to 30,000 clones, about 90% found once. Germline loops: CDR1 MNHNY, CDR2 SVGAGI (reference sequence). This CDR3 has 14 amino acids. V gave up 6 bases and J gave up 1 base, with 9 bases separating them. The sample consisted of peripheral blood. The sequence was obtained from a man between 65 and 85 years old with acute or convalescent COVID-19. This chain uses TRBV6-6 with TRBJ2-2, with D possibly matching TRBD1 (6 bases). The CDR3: CASSRDKNTGELFF. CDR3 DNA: TGTGCCAGCAGCAGGGACAAGAACACCGGGGAGCTGTTTTTT.